The entry that follows covers one T cell receptor (beta chain) sequence. Study processing details: Amplification from reference gene primers served as the basis for estimated nucleated cell counts. Assay: immunoSEQ multiplex PCR; the TCRdb copy retains only in-frame clones and omits some. From that table come the V and J calls and clone size; the DNA was used to work out D and trimming. The sample carries around 70,000 clones, 65% to 80% recorded once. The data were obtained in a study of blood T cell repertoires in COVID-19. Study as a whole: There were acute and convalescent COVID-19 samples, and they came from the United States, Italy and Spain. In each case, the material was cDNA or gDNA derived from T cells, B-cell-depleted T cells, or PBMCs.

Germline loops: CDR1 MDHEN, CDR2 SYDVKM. The CDR3 extends over 15 amino acids. The V and J ends lost 5 bases and 2 bases, in that order; junction bases with no gene match: 8. The sample comprised peripheral blood. The source of this sequence is a woman aged 45-65 years with acute or convalescent COVID-19. The chain recombines TRBV28 with TRBJ1-1; 7 bases fit TRBD1. CDR3 sequence (DNA): TGTGCCAGCAGTAGACAGGGTGGGGGTAACACTGAAGCTTTCTTT. It codes for CASSRQGGGNTEAFF.